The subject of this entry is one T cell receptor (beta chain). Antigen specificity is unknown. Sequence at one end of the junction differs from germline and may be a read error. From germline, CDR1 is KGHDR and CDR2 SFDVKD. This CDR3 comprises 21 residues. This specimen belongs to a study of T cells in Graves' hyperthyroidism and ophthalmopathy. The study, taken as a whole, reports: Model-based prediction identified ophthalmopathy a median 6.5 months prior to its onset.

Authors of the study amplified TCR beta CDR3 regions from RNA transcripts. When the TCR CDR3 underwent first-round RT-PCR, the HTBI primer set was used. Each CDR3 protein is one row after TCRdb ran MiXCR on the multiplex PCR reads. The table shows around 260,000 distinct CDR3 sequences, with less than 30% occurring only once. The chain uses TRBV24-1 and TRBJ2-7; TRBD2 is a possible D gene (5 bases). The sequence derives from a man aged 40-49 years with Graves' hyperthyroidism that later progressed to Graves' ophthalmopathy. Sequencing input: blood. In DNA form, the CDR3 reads TGTGCCACCAGTGGTTTGGTCATAGTGGGAGAGTCTGGGTTTCGCACCTACGAGCAGTACTTC. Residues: CATSGLVIVGESGFRTYEQYF.